The clone carrying this T cell receptor beta chain counts as medium-sized. Its antigen remains unknown. The data derive from a study of coeliac disease. Study-wide results and limits: Published gliadin-specific TRB sequences appeared in about 55% of the 18 coeliac samples, 1 of 6 controls. TRB repertoires were largely private, with most amino acid sequences found in only one sample.

There are 15 residues in the CDR3. Between the trimmed V and J ends, which lost 4 bases and 0 bases, there was a span of 11 bases. Germline CDR1 is SGDLS and CDR2 is YYNGEE. The data were produced by immunoSEQ multiplex PCR, yet TCRdb's version contains in-frame clones alone and is incomplete. Here the sample spans about 6,500 clones, approximately 70% being singletons. This clonotype was sampled from a man in his forties or fifties with active celiac disease. Sequenced material: lamina propria lymphocytes from the gut. The chain has TRBV9 and TRBJ1-3, with D perhaps TRBD1 (6 bases). CDR3 amino acids: CASSLTQGSGNTIYF. The DNA of the CDR3 is TGTGCCAGCAGCTTGACACAGGGCTCTGGAAACACCATATATTTT.